This T cell receptor (beta chain) originates from a study of blood T cell repertoires in COVID-19. Across the whole study: COVID-19 samples from acute and convalescent phases originated in the United States, Italy and Spain.

This CDR3 has 16 residues. Trimming cost V 2 bases and J 3 bases, with 17 bases left between them. Germline V gene sequence: CDR1 MNHEY, CDR2 SVGEGT. Only in-frame clones appear in the TCRdb table, and some are missing; sequencing was by immunoSEQ multiplex PCR. The sample contains about 200,000 clones, around 89% of which appear only once. This TCR was sampled from a woman aged 18-30 years who had recovered from COVID-19. This rearrangement joins TRBV6-2 or TRBV6-3 to TRBJ2-7; a weak D match, TRBD1 (5 bases). The sample taken for sequencing was PBMCs or T cells enriched from blood (not recorded which). CDR3 sequence reads: CASSYPTQGRFYEQYF. DNA for the CDR3: TGTGCCAGCAGTTACCCCACTCAGGGAAGGTTCTACGAGCAGTACTTC.